The 20 T cell receptor beta chains presented below share a single source sample, sequenced in a study of neurological immune-mediated disorders. TCRdb reprocessed the 5' RACE reads with MiXCR, giving one entry per CDR3 protein. This sample has 35,000 to 40,000 distinct CDR3 sequences, with more than 2% found just once. Material: PBMCs. The receptors come from a man over 45 with multiple sclerosis.

There are many counts of this clonotype. A much bigger clone sits one base away, suggesting this may be a read error. CDR3 protein: CAIARHQLKDYNEQFF. CDR3 bases: TGTGCCATCGCTCGACACCAACTAAAAGACTACAATGAGCAGTTCTTC. The V call is TRBV10-3, the J call TRBJ2-1; no reliable D call. The CDR3 has 16 residues. Trimming shortened V by 8 bases and J by 3 bases, and 20 bases separated the two germline ends. Germline CDR1 ENHRY, CDR2 SYGVKD.

There are a few counts of this clonotype. The junction and the germline gene differ at one end; a read error may be behind it. The chain uses TRBV5-1 and TRBJ1-6, with D unclear. The length of the CDR3 is 15 residues. Germline V gene lookup returns CDR1 SGHRS and CDR2 YFSETQ. The CDR3 loop is CASSLGLFGNSPLHF. CDR3 bases: TGCGCCAGCAGCTTGGGGCTTTTTGGGAATTCACCCCTACACTTT.

This clonotype was seen many times. This chain uses TRBV7-9 with TRBJ2-4; D possibly corresponds to TRBD1 (5 bases). Germline CDR1 is SEHNR and CDR2 is FQNEAQ (reference sequence). V was shortened by 5 bases and J by 0 bases, with 11 bases between the two germline ends. This CDR3 comprises 15 residues. The CDR3 DNA follows: TGTGCCAGCAGCCGTGACAGACTAGCCAAAAACATTCAGTACTTC. It codes for CASSRDRLAKNIQYF. Looking up the rest from reference TRBV7-9 and TRBJ2-4 gives the full variable domain: DTGVSQNPRHKITKRGQNVTFRCDPISEHNRLYWYRQTLGQGPEFLTYFQNEAQLEKSRLLSDRFSAERPKGSFSTLEIQRTEQGDSAMYLCASSRDRLAKNIQYFGAGTRLSVL.

This clonotype has ten or more counts. V and J are TRBV7-8 and TRBJ2-7; the D is unclear. From germline, CDR1 is SGHVS and CDR2 FQNEAQ. Trimming took off 7 bases at V and 0 bases at J, with 13 bases between the two ends. CDR3 length: 14 amino acids. In DNA form, the CDR3 reads TGTGCCAGCACCATCAGCTATCCCTCCTACGAGCAGTACTTC. This encodes CASTISYPSYEQYF.

At least ten counts were recorded for this clonotype. CDR3 DNA sequence: TGTGCCATCAACCAACGGACGCCTCCGCTTAGCAATCAGCCCCAGCATTTT. As protein: CAINQRTPPLSNQPQHF. V is TRBV10-3 and J is TRBJ1-5; no clear D gene. V was pared by 7 bases and J by 0 bases, with 19 bases between. CDR1 and CDR2 (germline): ENHRY, SYGVKD. The CDR3 loop spans 17 amino acids.

Many counts were recorded for this clonotype. The J gene is TRBJ2-3, the V gene TRBV20-1; 8 nucleotides align to TRBD2. CDR3 length: 16 residues. CDR1 and CDR2 (germline): DFQATT, SNEGSKA (reference sequence). Germline trimming cut 0 bases from V and 3 bases from J; bases unmatched to any gene: 8. The CDR3 sequence is CSAREGPSGLTDTQYF. The CDR3 DNA follows: TGCAGTGCTAGAGAGGGTCCTAGCGGGTTAACAGATACGCAGTATTTT.

This clonotype was picked up many times. V gene TRBV4-2 combines with J gene TRBJ2-5; D is unresolved. V dropped 0 bases and J dropped 5 bases, with 7 bases sitting between them. The CDR3 runs to 13 residues. Germline CDR1 and CDR2: LGHNA and YNFKEQ. The CDR3 nucleotides read TGTGCCAGCAGCCAAGATCGGATGGAGACCCAGTACTTC. Translated: CASSQDRMETQYF.

This clonotype was seen many times. The rearrangement links TRBV20-1 to TRBJ2-1; 7 bases match TRBD1. V shed 3 bases and J 1 base; nucleotides not matched to a gene: 9. Looked up from germline, CDR1 is DFQATT and CDR2 is SNEGSKA (reference sequence). The CDR3 has 16 amino acids. The CDR3 bases are TGCAGTGCTAGCGGTGCTGACAGGGATTCCTACAATGAGCAGTTCTTC. Translating gives CSASGADRDSYNEQFF.

This clonotype was counted at least ten times. The V call is TRBV29-1, the J call TRBJ1-4; D remains ambiguous. Trimming cost V 7 bases and J 0 bases, with 3 bases left between them. Germline assignment: CDR1 SQVTM and CDR2 ANQGSEA. This CDR3 is built from 11 residues. CDR3 protein: CSGTTNEKLFF. DNA for the CDR3: TGCAGCGGGACAACTAATGAAAAACTGTTTTTT.

The table lists this clonotype with many counts. V and J are TRBV7-6 and TRBJ1-1, with D uncertain. This CDR3 region has 12 residues. CDR1 and CDR2 from the germline V gene are SGHVS and FNYEAQ. The V gene lost 5 bases and the J gene lost 10 bases, with 14 bases spanning the gap. This CDR3 is CASSQPGRGAFF. CDR3 coding DNA: TGTGCCAGCAGCCAACCCGGGCGGGGAGCTTTCTTT. Combining the CDR3 with reference TRBV7-6 and TRBJ1-1 gives the whole variable domain GAGVSQSPRYKVTKRGQDVALRCDPISGHVSLYWYRQALGQGPEFLTYFNYEAQQDKSGLPNDRFSAERPEGSISTLTIQRTEQRDSAMYRCASSQPGRGAFFGQGTRLTVV.

This clonotype occurred many times. This rearrangement joins TRBV4-1 to TRBJ2-5, with 10 nucleotides matching TRBD2. CDR3 length: 17 amino acids. Germline assignment: CDR1 MGHRA and CDR2 YSYEKL. J was trimmed by 1 base and V by 1 base; bases with no gene match: 6. The CDR3 spells CASSQGLAGLIQETQYF. In DNA, the CDR3 is TGCGCCAGCAGCCAAGGACTAGCGGGCCTCATCCAAGAGACCCAGTACTTC.

The sample holds a few counts of this clonotype. DNA of the CDR3: TGTGCCAGCAGCCCGACAGGGCAGGAAAAACTGTTTTTT. It is translated as CASSPTGQEKLFF. This chain uses TRBV3-1 with TRBJ1-4, with 7 nucleotides matching TRBD1. The V segment lost 4 bases and the J segment 8 bases; nucleotides outside the gene matches: 4. Per the germline V gene, CDR1 is LGHDT and CDR2 is YNNKEL (reference sequence). The CDR3 length is 13 residues.

This clonotype has at least ten counts. The chain has TRBV7-3 and TRBJ1-2; 7 nucleotides line up with TRBD1. The CDR3 extends over 13 amino acids. Germline CDR1 is SGHTA and CDR2 is FQGTGA. With V trimmed by 5 bases and J by 7 bases, 7 bases remained unmatched. CDR3 region: CASSQDRNSGYTF. For the CDR3, the DNA is TGTGCCAGCAGCCAGGACAGGAACAGTGGCTACACCTTC. The full variable domain, with the rest looked up from reference TRBV7-3 and TRBJ1-2, is GAGVSQTPSNKVTEKGKYVELRCDPISGHTALYWYRQSLGQGPEFLIYFQGTGAADDSGLPNDRFFAVRPEGSVSTLKIQRTERGDSAVYLCASSQDRNSGYTFGSGTRLTVV.

This clonotype has ten or more counts. This chain joins TRBV20-1 and TRBJ1-6, with D tentatively TRBD1 (6 bases). Germline-derived CDR1 and CDR2 are DFQATT and SNEGSKA (reference sequence). This CDR3 region has 12 residues. Trimming took off 6 bases at V and 7 bases at J, with 10 bases between the two ends. The CDR3 bases are TGCAGTGCCGATGGACAGAATTCACCCCTCCACTTT. It specifies CSADGQNSPLHF.

The table lists this clonotype with many counts. The rearrangement joins TRBV5-1 to TRBJ1-4; D remains ambiguous. Trimming cost V 0 bases and J 12 bases, with 12 bases left between them. Germline loops: CDR1 SGHRS, CDR2 YFSETQ. CDR3 length: 13 residues. The CDR3 DNA reads TGCGCCAGCAGCTTGGAGTCGAATGCGGAACTGTTTTTT. Residues: CASSLESNAELFF.

In its sample, this clonotype was seen many times. The chain recombines TRBV20-1 with TRBJ2-7, with a tentative D call TRBD1 (5 bases). The CDR3 length is 11 residues. V lost 6 bases to trimming and J lost 6 bases, with 12 bases between them. CDR1 DFQATT and CDR2 SNEGSKA come from the germline V gene (reference sequence). The CDR3 sequence: CSANQGIEQYF. CDR3 bases: TGCAGTGCGAATCAGGGTATCGAGCAGTACTTC.

This clonotype appeared many times. The rearrangement links TRBV12-3 or TRBV12-4 to TRBJ1-3; D might be TRBD1 (6 bases). The CDR3 extends over 13 amino acids. Trimming pared 5 bases from V and 4 bases from J, leaving 9 bases between. The CDR3, as DNA: TGTGCCAGCAGTCCCGGGACAGGAAACACCATATATTTT. Translation: CASSPGTGNTIYF.

This clonotype has ten or more counts. The chain has TRBV20-1 and TRBJ2-2; the D is unclear. V gave up 3 bases and J gave up 4 bases, with 12 bases separating them. Germline CDR1 reads DFQATT; CDR2 reads SNEGSKA (reference sequence). There are 14 residues in the CDR3. The CDR3 sequence: CSARMAPGTGELFF. As DNA, the CDR3 is TGCAGTGCTAGGATGGCCCCAGGCACCGGGGAGCTGTTTTTT.

This clonotype was observed many times. The genes are TRBV10-3 and TRBJ2-5; no firm D call. Trimming stripped 3 bases from V and 1 base from J, with 6 bases between. The CDR3 extends over 13 amino acids. Germline CDR1 and CDR2: ENHRY and SYGVKD. The CDR3 DNA reads TGTGCCATCAGTGACGGAGTCCAAGAGACCCAGTACTTC. Its protein is CAISDGVQETQYF.

Only a few counts were recorded for this clonotype. This chain joins TRBV5-1 and TRBJ2-5, with 7 positions matching TRBD1. The V segment lost 0 bases and the J segment 4 bases; nucleotides outside the gene matches: 3. The CDR3 is 14 amino acids. CDR1 and CDR2 from the germline V gene are SGHRS and YFSETQ. The CDR3 loop is CASSLVQGRETQYF. The CDR3 DNA reads TGCGCCAGCAGCTTGGTACAGGGGAGAGAGACCCAGTACTTC.